This record looks at one T cell receptor (beta chain) sequence and its context. This sample is part of a study of cytomegalovirus exposure and HLA in healthy donors. The primer mix had 60 Vbeta and 13 Jbeta primers. Some clones are missing from TCRdb's copy, which holds only in-frame ones; the method was immunoSEQ multiplex PCR. The table has 99,000 or so clones, 65% to 80% seen once. The CDR3 length is 13 residues. Trimming removed 5 bases from V and 8 bases from J; junction bases left unmatched: 5. Germline assignment: CDR1 MNHNY and CDR2 SVGAGI (reference sequence). Source material: PBMCs. This clonotype was sampled from a male donor in good health and CMV-seronegative. The chain employs TRBV6-6 and TRBJ1-2, with 10 nucleotides matching TRBD1. CDR3: CASSPGQGIGYTF. CDR3 DNA sequence: TGTGCCAGCAGTCCGGGACAGGGGATAGGCTACACCTTC.